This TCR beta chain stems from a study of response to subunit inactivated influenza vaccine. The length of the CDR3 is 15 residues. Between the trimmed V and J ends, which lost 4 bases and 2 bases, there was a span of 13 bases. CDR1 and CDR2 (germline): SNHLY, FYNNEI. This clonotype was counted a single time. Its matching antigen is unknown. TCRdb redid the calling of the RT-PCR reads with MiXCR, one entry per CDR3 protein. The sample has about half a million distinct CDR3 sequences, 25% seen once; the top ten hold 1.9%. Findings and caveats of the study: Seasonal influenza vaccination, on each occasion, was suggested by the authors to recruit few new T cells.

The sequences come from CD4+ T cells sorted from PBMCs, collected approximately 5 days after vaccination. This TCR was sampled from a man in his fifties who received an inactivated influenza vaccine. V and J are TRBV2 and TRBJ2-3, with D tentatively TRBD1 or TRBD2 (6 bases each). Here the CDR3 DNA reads TGTGCCAGCAGTGTGAGGGGGGCGGACACAGATACGCAGTATTTT. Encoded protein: CASSVRGADTDTQYF. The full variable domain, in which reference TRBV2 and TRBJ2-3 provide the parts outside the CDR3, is EPEVTQTPSHQVTQMGQEVILRCVPISNHLYFYWYRQILGQKVEFLVSFYNNEISEKSEIFDDQFSVERPDGSNFTLKIRSTKLEDSAMYFCASSVRGADTDTQYFGPGTRLTVL.